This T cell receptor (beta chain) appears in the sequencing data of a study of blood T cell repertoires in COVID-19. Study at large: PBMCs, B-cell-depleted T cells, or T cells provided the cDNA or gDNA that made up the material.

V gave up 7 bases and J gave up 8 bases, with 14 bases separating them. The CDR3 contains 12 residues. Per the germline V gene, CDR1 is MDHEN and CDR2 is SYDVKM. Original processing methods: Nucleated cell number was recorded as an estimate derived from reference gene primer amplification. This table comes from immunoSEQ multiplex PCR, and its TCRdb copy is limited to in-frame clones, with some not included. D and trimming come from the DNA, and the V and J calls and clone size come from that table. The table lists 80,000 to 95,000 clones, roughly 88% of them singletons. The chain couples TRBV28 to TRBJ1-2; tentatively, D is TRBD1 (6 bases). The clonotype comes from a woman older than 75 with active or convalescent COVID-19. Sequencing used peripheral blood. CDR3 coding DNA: TGTGCCAGCAAGGTCAGGGGCGGAGGCTACACCTTC. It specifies CASKVRGGGYTF.